This T cell receptor (beta chain) was obtained from a study of T cell repertoires in aging, cancer and after chemotherapy. The study, taken as a whole, reports: Age-matched healthy donors had significantly more diverse, less clonal blood TCR repertoires than untreated cancer patients.

TRB rearrangements spanning V, D and J were amplified using mixed TRB-A/B primers. TCRdb reprocessed the multiplex PCR reads via MiXCR and lists one record per CDR3 protein. The sample lists roughly 9,300 distinct CDR3 sequences; roughly 40% were seen once. Germline CDR1 MNHEY, CDR2 SVGAGI. This CDR3 region has 14 residues. V was clipped by 1 base and J by 1 base, with 7 bases between them. TCR beta rearrangements were amplified from peripheral blood genomic DNA. In this sample, this clonotype turned up a few times. Its specificity is not known. The chain joins TRBV6-5 to TRBJ1-2; no reliable D call. This TCR was recovered from a human donor in good health. Sequenced sample: blood. CDR3 in amino acids: CASSYLQSNYGYTF. CDR3 sequence (DNA): TGTGCCAGCAGTTACTTACAGAGTAACTATGGCTACACCTTC.